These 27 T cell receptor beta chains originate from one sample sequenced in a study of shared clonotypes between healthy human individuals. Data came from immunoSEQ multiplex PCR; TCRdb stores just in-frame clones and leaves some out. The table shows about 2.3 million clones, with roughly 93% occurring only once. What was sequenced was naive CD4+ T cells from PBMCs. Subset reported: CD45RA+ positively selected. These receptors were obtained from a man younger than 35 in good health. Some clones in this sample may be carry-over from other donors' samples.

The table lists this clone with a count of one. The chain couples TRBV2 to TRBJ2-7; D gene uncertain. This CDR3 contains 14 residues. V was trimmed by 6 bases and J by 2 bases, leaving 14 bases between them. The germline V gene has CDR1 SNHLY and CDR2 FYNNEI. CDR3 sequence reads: CASSAEGFTYEQYF. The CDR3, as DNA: TGTGCCAGCAGCGCCGAAGGCTTTACCTACGAGCAGTACTTC.

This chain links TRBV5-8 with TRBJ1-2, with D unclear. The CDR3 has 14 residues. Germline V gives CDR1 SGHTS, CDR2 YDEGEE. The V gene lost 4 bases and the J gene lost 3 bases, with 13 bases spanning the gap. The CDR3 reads CASSLLDGDYGYTF. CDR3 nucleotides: TGTGCCAGCAGCCTATTAGACGGCGACTATGGCTACACCTTC.

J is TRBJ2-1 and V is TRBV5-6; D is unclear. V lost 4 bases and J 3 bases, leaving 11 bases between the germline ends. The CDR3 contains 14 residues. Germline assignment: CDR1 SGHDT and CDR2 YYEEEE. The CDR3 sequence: CASSPTPLYNEQFF. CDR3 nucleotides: TGTGCCAGCAGCCCAACCCCCCTCTACAATGAGCAGTTCTTC. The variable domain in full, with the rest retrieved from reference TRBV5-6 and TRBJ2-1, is DAGVTQSPTHLIKTRGQQVTLRCSPKSGHDTVSWYQQALGQGPQFIFQYYEEEERQRGNFPDRFSGHQFPNYSSELNVNALLLGDSALYLCASSPTPLYNEQFFGPGTRLTVL.

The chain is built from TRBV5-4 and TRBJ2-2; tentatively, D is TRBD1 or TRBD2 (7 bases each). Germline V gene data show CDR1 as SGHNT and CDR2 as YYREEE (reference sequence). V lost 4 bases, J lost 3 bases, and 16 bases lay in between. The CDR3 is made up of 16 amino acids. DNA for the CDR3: TGTGCCAGCAGCCAGGGGGGGAGGCTCGACACCGGGGAGCTGTTTTTT. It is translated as CASSQGGRLDTGELFF.

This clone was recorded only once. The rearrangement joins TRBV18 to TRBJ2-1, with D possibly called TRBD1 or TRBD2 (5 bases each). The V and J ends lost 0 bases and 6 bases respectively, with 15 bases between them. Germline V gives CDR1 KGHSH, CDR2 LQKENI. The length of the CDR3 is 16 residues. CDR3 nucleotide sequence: TGTGCCAGCTCACCACCGGGGCTAGCTGAGGCCAATGAGCAGTTCTTC. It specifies CASSPPGLAEANEQFF.

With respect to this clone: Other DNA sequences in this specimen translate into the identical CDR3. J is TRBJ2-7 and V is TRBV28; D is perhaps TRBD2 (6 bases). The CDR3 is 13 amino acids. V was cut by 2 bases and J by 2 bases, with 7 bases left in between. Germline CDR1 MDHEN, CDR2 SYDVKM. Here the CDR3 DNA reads TGTGCCAGCAGTTTAGCGGGGACCTACGAGCAGTACTTC. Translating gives CASSLAGTYEQYF.

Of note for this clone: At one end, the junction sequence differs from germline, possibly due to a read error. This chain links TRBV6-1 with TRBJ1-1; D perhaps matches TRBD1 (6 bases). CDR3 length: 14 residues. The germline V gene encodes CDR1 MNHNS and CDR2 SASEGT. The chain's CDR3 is CASREEQGNTEAFF. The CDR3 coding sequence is TGTGCCAGCAGGGAAGAACAGGGTAACACTGAAGCTTTCTTT.

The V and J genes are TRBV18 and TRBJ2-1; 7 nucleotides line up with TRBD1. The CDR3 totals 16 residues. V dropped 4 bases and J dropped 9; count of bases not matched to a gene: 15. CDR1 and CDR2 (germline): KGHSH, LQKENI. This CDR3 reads CASSLTQGPSGGEQFF. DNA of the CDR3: TGTGCCAGCTCACTTACACAGGGGCCCTCAGGGGGTGAGCAGTTCTTC.

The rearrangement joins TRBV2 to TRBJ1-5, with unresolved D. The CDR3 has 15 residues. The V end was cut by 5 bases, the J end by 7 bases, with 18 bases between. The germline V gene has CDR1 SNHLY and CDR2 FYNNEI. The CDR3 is CASSTPTGFGQPQHF. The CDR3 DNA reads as TGTGCCAGCAGTACCCCGACGGGATTCGGGCAGCCCCAGCATTTT.

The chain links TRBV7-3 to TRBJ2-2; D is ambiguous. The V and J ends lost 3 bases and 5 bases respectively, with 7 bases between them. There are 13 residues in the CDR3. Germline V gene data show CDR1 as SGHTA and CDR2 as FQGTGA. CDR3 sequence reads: CASSFGQTGELFF. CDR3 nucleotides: TGTGCCAGCAGCTTTGGTCAGACCGGGGAGCTGTTTTTT. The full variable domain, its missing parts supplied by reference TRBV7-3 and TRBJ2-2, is GAGVSQTPSNKVTEKGKYVELRCDPISGHTALYWYRQSLGQGPEFLIYFQGTGAADDSGLPNDRFFAVRPEGSVSTLKIQRTERGDSAVYLCASSFGQTGELFFGEGSRLTVL.

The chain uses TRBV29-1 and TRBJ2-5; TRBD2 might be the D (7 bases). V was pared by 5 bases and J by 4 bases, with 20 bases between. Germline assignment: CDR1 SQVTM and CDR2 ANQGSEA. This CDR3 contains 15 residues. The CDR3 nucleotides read TGCAGCGTTCCCCAGGCGGGGGCGCCGGGAGAGACCCAGTACTTC. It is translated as CSVPQAGAPGETQYF.

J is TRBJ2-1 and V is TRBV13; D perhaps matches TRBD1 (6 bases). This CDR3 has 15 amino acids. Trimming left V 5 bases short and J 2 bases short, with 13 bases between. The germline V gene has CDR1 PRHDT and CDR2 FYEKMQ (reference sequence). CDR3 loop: CASSAGQPAYNEQFF. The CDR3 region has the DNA TGTGCCAGCAGCGCTGGACAGCCGGCCTACAATGAGCAGTTCTTC.

The chain's CDR3 is CASSLESGTGELFF. In DNA form, the CDR3 reads TGTGCCAGCAGCTTAGAATCAGGCACCGGGGAGCTGTTTTTT. The chain employs TRBV7-6 and TRBJ2-2; D is uncertain. V lost 1 base, J lost 4 bases, and 7 bases lay in between. The CDR3 is 14 amino acids. Per the germline V gene, CDR1 is SGHVS and CDR2 is FNYEAQ.

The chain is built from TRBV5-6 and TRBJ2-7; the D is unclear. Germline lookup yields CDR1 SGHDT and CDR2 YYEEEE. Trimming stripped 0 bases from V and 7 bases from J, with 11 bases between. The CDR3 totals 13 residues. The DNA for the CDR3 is TGTGCCAGCAGCTTGGAAAGGGTGGGGGAGCAGTACTTC. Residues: CASSLERVGEQYF.

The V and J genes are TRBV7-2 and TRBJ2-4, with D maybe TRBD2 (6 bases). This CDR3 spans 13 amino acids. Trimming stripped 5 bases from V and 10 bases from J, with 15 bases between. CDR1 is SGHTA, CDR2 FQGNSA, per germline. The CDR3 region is CASSQDYGGIQYF. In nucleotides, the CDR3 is TGTGCCAGCAGCCAGGACTACGGCGGAATTCAGTACTTC.

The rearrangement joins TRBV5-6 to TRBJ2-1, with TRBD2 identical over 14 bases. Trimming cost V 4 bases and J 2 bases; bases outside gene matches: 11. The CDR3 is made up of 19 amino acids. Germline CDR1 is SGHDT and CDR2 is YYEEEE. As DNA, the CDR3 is TGTGCCAGCAGCCGGCCGACTAGCGGGAGGGGGCTCCCCTACAATGAGCAGTTCTTC. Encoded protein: CASSRPTSGRGLPYNEQFF.

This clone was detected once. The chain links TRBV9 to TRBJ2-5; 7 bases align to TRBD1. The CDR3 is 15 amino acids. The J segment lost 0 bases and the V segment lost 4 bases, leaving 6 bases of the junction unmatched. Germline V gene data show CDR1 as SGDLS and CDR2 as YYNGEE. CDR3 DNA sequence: TGTGCCAGCAGCAGGGACAGCGAGTACCAAGAGACCCAGTACTTC. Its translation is CASSRDSEYQETQYF.

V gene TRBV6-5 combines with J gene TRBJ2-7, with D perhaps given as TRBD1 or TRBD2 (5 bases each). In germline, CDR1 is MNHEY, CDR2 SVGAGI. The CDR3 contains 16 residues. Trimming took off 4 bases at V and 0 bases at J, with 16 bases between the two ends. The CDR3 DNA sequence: TGTGCCAGCAGTTCCCCGGGACCCCGATTCTCCTACGAGCAGTACTTC. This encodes CASSSPGPRFSYEQYF.

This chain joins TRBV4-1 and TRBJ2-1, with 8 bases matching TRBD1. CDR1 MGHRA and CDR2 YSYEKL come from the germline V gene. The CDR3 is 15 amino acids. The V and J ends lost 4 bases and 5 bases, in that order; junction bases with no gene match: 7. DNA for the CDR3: TGCGCCAGCAGCCCAGCCCGACAGGGGAACAATGAGCAGTTCTTC. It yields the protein CASSPARQGNNEQFF.

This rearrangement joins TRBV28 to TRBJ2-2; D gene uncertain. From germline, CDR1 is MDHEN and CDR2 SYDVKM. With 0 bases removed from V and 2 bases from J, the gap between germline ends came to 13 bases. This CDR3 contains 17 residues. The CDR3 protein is CASSLWVHSINTGELFF. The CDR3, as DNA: TGTGCCAGCAGTTTATGGGTCCACTCAATTAACACCGGGGAGCTGTTTTTT. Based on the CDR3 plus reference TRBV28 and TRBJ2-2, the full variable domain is DVKVTQSSRYLVKRTGEKVFLECVQDMDHENMFWYRQDPGLGLRLIYFSYDVKMKEKGDIPEGYSVSREKKERFSLILESASTNQTSMYLCASSLWVHSINTGELFFGEGSRLTVL.

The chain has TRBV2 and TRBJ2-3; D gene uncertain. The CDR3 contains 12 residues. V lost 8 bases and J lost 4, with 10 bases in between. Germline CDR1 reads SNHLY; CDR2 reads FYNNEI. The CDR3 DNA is TGTGCCAGCCGCTGGTTGGCAGATACGCAGTATTTT. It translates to CASRWLADTQYF.

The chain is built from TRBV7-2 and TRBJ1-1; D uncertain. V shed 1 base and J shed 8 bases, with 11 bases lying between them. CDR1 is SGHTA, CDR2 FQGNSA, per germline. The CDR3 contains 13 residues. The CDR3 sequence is CASSLGVGREAFF. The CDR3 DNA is TGTGCCAGCAGCTTAGGGGTGGGGAGGGAAGCTTTCTTT. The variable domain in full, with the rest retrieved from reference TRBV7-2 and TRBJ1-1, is GAGVSQSPSNKVTEKGKDVELRCDPISGHTALYWYRQSLGQGLEFLIYFQGNSAPDKSGLPSDRFSAERTGGSVSTLTIQRTQQEDSAVYLCASSLGVGREAFFGQGTRLTVV.

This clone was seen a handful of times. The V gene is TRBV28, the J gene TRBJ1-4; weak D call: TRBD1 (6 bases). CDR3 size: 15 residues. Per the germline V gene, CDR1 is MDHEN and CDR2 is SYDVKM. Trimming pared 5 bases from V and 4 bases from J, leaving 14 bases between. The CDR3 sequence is CASSKQGAGNEKLFF. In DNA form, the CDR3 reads TGTGCCAGCAGTAAACAGGGAGCGGGTAATGAAAAACTGTTTTTT.

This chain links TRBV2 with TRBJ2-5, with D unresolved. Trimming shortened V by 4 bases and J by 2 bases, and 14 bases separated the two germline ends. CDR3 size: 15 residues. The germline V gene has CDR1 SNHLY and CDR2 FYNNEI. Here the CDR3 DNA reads TGTGCCAGCAGTGCCCTCTTCCCCGGACAAGAGACCCAGTACTTC. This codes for CASSALFPGQETQYF.

CDR3 residues: CASSLVTVDRATEAFF. The DNA for the CDR3 is TGCGCCAGCAGCTTGGTAACCGTTGACAGGGCGACTGAAGCTTTCTTT. This sequence joins TRBV5-1 and TRBJ1-1; 7 nucleotides agree with TRBD1. With V trimmed by 0 bases and J by 5 bases, 10 bases remained unmatched. This CDR3 has 16 residues. Germline V gene sequence: CDR1 SGHRS, CDR2 YFSETQ.

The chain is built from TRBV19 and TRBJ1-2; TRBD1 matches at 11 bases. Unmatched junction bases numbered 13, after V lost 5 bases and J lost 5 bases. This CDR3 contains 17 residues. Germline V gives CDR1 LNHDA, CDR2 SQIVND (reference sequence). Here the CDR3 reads CASSVTLWDRGGYGYTF. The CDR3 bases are TGTGCCAGTAGTGTCACCCTCTGGGACAGGGGGGGATATGGCTACACCTTC. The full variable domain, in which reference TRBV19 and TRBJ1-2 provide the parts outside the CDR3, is DGGITQSPKYLFRKEGQNVTLSCEQNLNHDAMYWYRQDPGQGLRLIYYSQIVNDFQKGDIAEGYSVSREKKESFPLTVTSAQKNPTAFYLCASSVTLWDRGGYGYTFGSGTRLTVV.

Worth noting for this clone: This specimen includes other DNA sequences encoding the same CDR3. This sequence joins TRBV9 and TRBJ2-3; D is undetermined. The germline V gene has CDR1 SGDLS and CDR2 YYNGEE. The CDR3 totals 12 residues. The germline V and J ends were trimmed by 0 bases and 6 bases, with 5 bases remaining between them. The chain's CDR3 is CASSVVVDTQYF. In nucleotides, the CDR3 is TGTGCCAGCAGCGTAGTAGTCGATACGCAGTATTTT.